Detailed here is one T cell receptor (beta chain). The source of the sample is a study of T cells in Graves' hyperthyroidism and ophthalmopathy. RNA transcripts yielded amplified TCR beta CDR3 regions. During a first-round RT-PCR of the TCR CDR3, the HTBI primer set was used. MiXCR was run by TCRdb on the multiplex PCR reads, yielding one entry per CDR3 protein. The table has 550,000 to 700,000 distinct CDR3 sequences, under 60% seen once. This sequence was found in an adult woman with Graves' disease, either hyperthyroidism or ophthalmopathy (not recorded which). The sample comprised peripheral blood or thyroid tissue (not recorded which).

In nucleotides, the CDR3 is TGTGCCACCAGTGATCCTGCCCGGGACAGGGGGGTTGACTACACCTTC. The encoded protein is CATSDPARDRGVDYTF. V usage is TRBV24-1 and J usage is TRBJ1-2; 11 bases agree with TRBD1. This CDR3 region has 16 residues. V lost 3 bases, J lost 10 bases, and 12 bases stayed unmatched. Germline V gene lookup returns CDR1 KGHDR and CDR2 SFDVKD.